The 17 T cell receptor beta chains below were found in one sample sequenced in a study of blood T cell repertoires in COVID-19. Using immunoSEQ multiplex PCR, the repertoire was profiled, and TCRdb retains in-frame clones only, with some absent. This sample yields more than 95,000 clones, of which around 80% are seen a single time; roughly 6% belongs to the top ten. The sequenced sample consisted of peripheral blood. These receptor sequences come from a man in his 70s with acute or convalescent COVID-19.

For the CDR3, the DNA is TGTGCCAGCAGCCCCGTGGGGACAGGGAACACTGAAGCTTTCTTT. Its protein is CASSPVGTGNTEAFF. This rearrangement joins TRBV7-2 to TRBJ1-1, with 8 bases matching TRBD1. The CDR3 sequence is 15 residues long. J was trimmed by 1 base and V by 5 bases; bases with no gene match: 6. Germline V gene lookup returns CDR1 SGHTA and CDR2 FQGNSA.

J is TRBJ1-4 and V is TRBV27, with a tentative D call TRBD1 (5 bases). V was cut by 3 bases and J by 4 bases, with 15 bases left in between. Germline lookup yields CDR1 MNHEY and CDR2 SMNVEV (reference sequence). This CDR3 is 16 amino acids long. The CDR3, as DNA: TGTGCCAGCAGTTTTGGGGCCAAATCAGATAATGAAAAACTGTTTTTT. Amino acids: CASSFGAKSDNEKLFF. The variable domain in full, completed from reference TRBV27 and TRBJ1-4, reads EAQVTQNPRYLITVTGKKLTVTCSQNMNHEYMSWYRQDPGLGLRQIYYSMNVEVTDKGDVPEGYKVSRKEKRNFPLILESPSPNQTSLYFCASSFGAKSDNEKLFFGSGTQLSVL.

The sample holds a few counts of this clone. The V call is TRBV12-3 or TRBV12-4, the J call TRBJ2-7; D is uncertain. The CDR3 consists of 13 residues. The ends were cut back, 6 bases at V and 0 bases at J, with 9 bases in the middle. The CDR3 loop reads CASRFTDSYEQYF. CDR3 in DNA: TGTGCCAGCAGATTCACAGACTCCTACGAGCAGTACTTC.

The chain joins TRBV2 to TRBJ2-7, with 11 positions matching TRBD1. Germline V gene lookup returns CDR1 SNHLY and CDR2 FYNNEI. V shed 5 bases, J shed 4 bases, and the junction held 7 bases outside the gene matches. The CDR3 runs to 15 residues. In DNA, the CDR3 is TGTGCCAGCAGTAACGGACAGGGGGCCCTTTACGAGCAGTACTTC. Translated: CASSNGQGALYEQYF.

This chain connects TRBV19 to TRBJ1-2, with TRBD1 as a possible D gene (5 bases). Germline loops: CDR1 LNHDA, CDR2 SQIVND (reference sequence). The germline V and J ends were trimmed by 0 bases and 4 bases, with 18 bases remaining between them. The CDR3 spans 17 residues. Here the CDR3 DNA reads TGTGCCAGTAGTATAGATCTATCGGCAGGGCTAACCTATGGCTACACCTTC. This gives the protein CASSIDLSAGLTYGYTF.

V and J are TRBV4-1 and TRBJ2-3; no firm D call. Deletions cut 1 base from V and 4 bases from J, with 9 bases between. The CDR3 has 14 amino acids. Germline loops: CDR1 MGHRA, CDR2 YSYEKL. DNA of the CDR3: TGCGCCAGCAGCCAAGCCGACACGGCAGATACGCAGTATTTT. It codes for CASSQADTADTQYF.

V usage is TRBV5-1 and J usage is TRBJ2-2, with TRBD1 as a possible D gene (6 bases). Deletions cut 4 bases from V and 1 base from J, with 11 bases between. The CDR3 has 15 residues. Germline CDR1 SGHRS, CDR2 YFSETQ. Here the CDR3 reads CASSLSGENTGELFF. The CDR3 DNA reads TGCGCCAGCAGCCTGTCAGGGGAGAACACCGGGGAGCTGTTTTTT.

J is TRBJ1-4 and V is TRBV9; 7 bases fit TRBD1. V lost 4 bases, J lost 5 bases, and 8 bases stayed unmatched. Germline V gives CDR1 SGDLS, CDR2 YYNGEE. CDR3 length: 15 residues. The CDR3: CASSPRQGLNEKLFF. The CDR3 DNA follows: TGTGCCAGCAGCCCCAGACAGGGCCTAAATGAAAAACTGTTTTTT.

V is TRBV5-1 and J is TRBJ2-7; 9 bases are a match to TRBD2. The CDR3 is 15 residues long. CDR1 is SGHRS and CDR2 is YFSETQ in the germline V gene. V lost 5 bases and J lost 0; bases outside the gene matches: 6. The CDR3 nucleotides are TGCGCCAGCAGGTTGACTAGCGGTCTCTCCTACGAGCAGTACTTC. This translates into CASRLTSGLSYEQYF.

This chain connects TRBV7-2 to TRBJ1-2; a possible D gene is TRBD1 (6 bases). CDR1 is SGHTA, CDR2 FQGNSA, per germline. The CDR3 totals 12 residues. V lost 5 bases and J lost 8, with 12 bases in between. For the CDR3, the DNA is TGTGCCAGCAGCGCACAGGGTTGGGGCTACACCTTC. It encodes CASSAQGWGYTF.

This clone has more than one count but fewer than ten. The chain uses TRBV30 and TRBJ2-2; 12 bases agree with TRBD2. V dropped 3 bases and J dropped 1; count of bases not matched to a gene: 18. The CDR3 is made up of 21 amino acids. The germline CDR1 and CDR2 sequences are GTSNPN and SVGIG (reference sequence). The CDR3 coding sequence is TGTGCCTGGAGGCTCAGGGGGACGAGGACTAGCGGGGCGTTGAACACCGGGGAGCTGTTTTTT. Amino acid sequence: CAWRLRGTRTSGALNTGELFF.

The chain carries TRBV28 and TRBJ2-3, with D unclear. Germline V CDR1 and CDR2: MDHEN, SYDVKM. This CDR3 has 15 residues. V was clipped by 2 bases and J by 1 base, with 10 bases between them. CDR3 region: CASSLGGAGTDTQYF. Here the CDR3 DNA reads TGTGCCAGCAGTTTAGGCGGCGCGGGCACAGATACGCAGTATTTT.

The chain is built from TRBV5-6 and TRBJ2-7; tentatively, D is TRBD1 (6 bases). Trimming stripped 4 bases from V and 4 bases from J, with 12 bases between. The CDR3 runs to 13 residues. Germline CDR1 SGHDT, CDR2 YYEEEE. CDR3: CASSRGWGYEQYF. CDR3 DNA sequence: TGTGCCAGCAGCAGGGGGTGGGGATACGAGCAGTACTTC.

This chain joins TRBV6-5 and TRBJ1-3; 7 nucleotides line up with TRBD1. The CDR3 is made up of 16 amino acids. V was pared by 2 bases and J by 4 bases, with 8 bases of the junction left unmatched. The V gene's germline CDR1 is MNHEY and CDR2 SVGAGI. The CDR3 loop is CASSYQGVAAGNTIYF. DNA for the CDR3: TGTGCCAGCAGTTACCAGGGGGTCGCGGCAGGAAACACCATATATTTT.

The CDR3 here is CASSLPGNTEAFF. The DNA of the CDR3 is TGTGCCAGCAGCTTGCCAGGGAACACTGAAGCTTTCTTT. This rearrangement joins TRBV5-4 to TRBJ1-1; no clear D gene. The ends were cut back, 1 base at V and 1 base at J, with 5 bases in the middle. This CDR3 comprises 13 residues. The germline CDR1 and CDR2 sequences are SGHNT and YYREEE (reference sequence).

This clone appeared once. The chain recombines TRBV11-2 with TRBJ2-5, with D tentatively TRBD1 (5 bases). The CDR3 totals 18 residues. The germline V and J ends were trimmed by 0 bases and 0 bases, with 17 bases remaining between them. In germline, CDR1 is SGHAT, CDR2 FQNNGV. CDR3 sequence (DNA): TGTGCCAGCAGCTTAGATTGGGTCGGCAGGGTGGACCAAGAGACCCAGTACTTC. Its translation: CASSLDWVGRVDQETQYF.

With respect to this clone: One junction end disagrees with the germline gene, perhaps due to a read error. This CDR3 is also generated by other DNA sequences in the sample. CDR3 region: CASSPTDRRGYNEQFF. CDR3 sequence (DNA): TGCGCCAGCAGCCCAACGGACAGGCGAGGCTACAATGAACAGTTCTTC. The J gene is TRBJ2-1, the V gene TRBV4-1, with 7 bases lining up with TRBD1. Per the germline V gene, CDR1 is MGHRA and CDR2 is YSYEKL. The CDR3 extends over 16 amino acids.